This T cell receptor beta chain was sequenced for a study of T cell repertoires in urothelial bladder cancer (dated by TCRdb to between 2018 and 2020). Background for the entire study: Of the approximately 12 resected lesions, three were clinically staged as cT0, three as cTa, three as cT1 and three as cT2 or greater. Eleven to twelve patients with bladder lesions who were undergoing transurethral resection were prospectively identified. In the study, clonality of the TCR repertoire in bladder tumors was compared against clonality in benign bladder inflammation. Eleven to twelve resected bladder lesions were studied, comprising urothelial carcinoma (UC+) and benign (UC-) specimens. What the work shows at the level of the full study, not this receptor alone: The median percentage of tumor infiltrating lymphocytes was 1.5% to 2% in carcinoma specimens and approximately 11% in benign specimens. In carcinoma specimens, up to 17% of infiltrating lymphocytes were accounted for by a single T-cell clone, compared with more than 1.5% in benign specimens. Urothelial carcinoma specimens had a median of approximately 5,600 T cells, fewer than the median of about 24,000 seen in benign specimens.

Turning to this clone: There is no known antigen for this receptor. There are no base qualities to consult, and no much larger clone falls within one base.

Specimens of bladder lesions were obtained during transurethral resection and kept at -80C. DNA was isolated from bladder specimens obtained during transurethral resection. CDR1 and CDR2 are read off the germline V gene (reference sequence) as GTSNPN and SVGIG. The CDR3 spans 14 residues, from the cysteine through the phenylalanine. Only the CDR3 region is kept as DNA, spanning 42 bases read in frame from base 1. V is cut by 3 bases and J by 4 bases, and the space between the germline ends is 13 bases. The TCR beta chain CDR3 region was sequenced with the immunoSEQ assay. The original pipeline was this. For each specimen, T-cell fraction, clonal dominance and maximum TCR clone frequency were calculated. TCRdb stores this immuneACCESS table with in-frame sequences only. Part of the clones is absent; in the studies checked, under half of the shortfall reflects unresolved V genes, and no reason is known for the rest. The D gene and trimming were derived from the DNA, and the V and J assignments and clone size from that table. This sample is represented by about 360 clones; roughly two thirds of them were singletons. The ten top clones hold over 20% of the sample.

The sequencing sample was made of tumor-infiltrating cells from bladder cancer. This receptor chain uses TRBV30 and TRBJ1-3, with a tentative D gene TRBD1 over 5 matching bases. The receptor's source is a human donor with urothelial carcinoma. The DNA sequence is TGTGCCTGGAGCGGAGGGGTGCTCGGAAACACCATATATTTT. It translates to CAWSGGVLGNTIYF.